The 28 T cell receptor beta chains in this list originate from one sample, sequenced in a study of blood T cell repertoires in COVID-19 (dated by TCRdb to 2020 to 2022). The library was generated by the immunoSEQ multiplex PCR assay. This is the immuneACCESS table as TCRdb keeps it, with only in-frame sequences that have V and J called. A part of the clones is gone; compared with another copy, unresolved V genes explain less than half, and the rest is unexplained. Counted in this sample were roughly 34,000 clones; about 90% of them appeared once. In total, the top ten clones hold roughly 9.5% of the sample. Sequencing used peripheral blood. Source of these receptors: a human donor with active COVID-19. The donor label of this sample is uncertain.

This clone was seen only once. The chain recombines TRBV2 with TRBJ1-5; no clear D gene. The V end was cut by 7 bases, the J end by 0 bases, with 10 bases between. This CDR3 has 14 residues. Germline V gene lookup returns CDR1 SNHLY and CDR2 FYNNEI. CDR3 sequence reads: CASNAEYSNQPQHF. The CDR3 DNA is TGTGCCAGCAACGCGGAATATAGCAATCAGCCCCAGCATTTT.

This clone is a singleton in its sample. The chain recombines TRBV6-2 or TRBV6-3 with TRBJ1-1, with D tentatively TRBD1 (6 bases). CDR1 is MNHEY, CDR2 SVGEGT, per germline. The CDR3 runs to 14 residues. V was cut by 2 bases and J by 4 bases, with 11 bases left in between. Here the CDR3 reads CASSYVGAGTEAFF. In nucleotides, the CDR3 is TGTGCCAGCAGTTACGTGGGGGCGGGCACTGAAGCTTTCTTT.

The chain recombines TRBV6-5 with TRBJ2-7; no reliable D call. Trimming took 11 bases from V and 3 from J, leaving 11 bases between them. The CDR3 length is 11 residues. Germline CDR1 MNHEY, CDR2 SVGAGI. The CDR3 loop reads CASGRDYEQYF. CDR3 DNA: TGTGCCTCTGGGCGAGACTACGAGCAGTACTTC.

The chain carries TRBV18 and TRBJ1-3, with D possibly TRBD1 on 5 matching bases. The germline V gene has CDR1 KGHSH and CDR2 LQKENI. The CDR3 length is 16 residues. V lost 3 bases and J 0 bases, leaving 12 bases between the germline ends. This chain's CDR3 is CASSPTGGASGNTIYF. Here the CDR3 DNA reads TGTGCCAGCTCACCGACCGGGGGTGCCTCTGGAAACACCATATATTTT.

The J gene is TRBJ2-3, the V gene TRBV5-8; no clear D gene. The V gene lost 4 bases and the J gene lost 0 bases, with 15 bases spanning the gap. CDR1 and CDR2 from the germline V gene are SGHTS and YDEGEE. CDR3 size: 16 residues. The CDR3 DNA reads TGTGCCAGCAGCCCGAGGATTATCCTCAGCACAGATACGCAGTATTTT. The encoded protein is CASSPRIILSTDTQYF.

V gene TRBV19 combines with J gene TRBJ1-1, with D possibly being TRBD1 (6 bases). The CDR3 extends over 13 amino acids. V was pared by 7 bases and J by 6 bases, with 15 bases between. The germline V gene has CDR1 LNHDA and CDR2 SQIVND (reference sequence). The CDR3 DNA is TGTGCCAGTACTCCAGGGGTTCGCGCTGAAGCTTTCTTT. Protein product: CASTPGVRAEAFF.

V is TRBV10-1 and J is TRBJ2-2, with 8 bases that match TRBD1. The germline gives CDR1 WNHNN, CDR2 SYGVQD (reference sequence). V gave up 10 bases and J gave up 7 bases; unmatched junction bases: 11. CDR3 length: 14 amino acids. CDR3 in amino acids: CAIKPGGKGGELFF. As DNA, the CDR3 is TGCGCCATTAAGCCAGGGGGCAAGGGCGGGGAGCTGTTTTTT.

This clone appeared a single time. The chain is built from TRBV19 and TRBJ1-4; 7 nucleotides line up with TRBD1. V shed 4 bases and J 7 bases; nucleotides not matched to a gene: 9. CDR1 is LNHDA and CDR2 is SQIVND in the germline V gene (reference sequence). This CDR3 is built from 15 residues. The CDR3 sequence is CASSTQGGRSEKLFF. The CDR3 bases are TGTGCCAGTAGTACCCAGGGGGGTCGGAGTGAAAAACTGTTTTTT.

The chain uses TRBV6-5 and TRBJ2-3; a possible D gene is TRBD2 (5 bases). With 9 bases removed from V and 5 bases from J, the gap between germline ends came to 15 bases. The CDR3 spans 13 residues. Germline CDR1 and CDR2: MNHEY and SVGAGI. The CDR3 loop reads CASRIAGEDTQYF. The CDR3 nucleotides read TGTGCCAGTCGGATTGCGGGCGAAGATACGCAGTATTTT.

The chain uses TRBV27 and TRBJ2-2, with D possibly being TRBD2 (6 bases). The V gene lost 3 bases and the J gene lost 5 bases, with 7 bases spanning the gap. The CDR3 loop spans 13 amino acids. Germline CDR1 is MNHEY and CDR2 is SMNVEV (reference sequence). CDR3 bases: TGTGCCAGCAGTTTGGCGGGAACCGGGGAGCTGTTTTTT. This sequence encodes CASSLAGTGELFF.

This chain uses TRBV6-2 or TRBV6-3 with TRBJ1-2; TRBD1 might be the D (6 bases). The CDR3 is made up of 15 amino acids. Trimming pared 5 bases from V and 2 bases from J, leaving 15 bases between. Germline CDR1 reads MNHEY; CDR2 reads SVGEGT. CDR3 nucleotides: TGTGCCAGCAGTCGTCACAGGGAGAGCAACTATGGCTACACCTTC. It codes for CASSRHRESNYGYTF.

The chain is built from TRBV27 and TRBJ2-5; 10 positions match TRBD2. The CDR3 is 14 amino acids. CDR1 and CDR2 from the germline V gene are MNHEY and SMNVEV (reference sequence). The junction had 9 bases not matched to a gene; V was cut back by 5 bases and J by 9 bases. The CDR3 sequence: CASSGRTSGEAQYF. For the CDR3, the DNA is TGTGCCAGCAGTGGCAGGACTAGCGGTGAGGCCCAGTACTTC.

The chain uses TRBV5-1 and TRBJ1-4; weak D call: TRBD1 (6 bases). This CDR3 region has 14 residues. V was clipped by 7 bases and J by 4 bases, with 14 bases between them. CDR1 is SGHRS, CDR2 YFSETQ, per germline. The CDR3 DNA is TGCGCCAGCGGCCCCCGGGACATTAATGAAAAACTGTTTTTT. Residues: CASGPRDINEKLFF.

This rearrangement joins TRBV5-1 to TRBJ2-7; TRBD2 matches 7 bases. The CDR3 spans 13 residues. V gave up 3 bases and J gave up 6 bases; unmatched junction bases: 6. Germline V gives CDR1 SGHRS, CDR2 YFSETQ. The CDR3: CASSSSGGSEQYF. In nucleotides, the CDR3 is TGCGCCAGCAGCTCGTCCGGCGGGAGCGAGCAGTACTTC.

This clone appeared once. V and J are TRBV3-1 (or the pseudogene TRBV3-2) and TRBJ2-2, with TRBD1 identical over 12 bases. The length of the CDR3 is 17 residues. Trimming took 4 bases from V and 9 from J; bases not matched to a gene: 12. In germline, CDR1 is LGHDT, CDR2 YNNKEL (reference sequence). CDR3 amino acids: CASSRGTGGAIGRELFF. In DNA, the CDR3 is TGTGCCAGCAGCCGAGGGACAGGGGGCGCGATCGGACGGGAGCTGTTTTTT.

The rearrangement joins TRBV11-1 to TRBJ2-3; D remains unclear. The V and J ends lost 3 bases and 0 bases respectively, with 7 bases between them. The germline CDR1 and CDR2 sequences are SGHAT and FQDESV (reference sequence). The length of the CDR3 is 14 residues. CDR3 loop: CASSFSGSTDTQYF. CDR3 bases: TGTGCCAGCAGCTTCTCCGGGAGCACAGATACGCAGTATTTT. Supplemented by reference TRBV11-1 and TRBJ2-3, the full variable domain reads EAEVAQSPRYKITEKSQAVAFWCDPISGHATLYWYRQILGQGPELLVQFQDESVVDDSQLPKDRFSAERLKGVDSTLKIQPAELGDSAMYLCASSFSGSTDTQYFGPGTRLTVL.

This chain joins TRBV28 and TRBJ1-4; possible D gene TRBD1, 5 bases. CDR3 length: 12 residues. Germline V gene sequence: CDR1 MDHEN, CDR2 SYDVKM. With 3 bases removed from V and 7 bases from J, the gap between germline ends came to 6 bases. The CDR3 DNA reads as TGTGCCAGCAGTTTTAGGGGTGAAAAACTGTTTTTT. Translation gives CASSFRGEKLFF.

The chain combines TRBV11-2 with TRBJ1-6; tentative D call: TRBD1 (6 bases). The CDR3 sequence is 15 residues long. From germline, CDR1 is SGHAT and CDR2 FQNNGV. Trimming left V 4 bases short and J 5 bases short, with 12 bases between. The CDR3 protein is CASSSLGGNNSPLHF. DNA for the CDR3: TGTGCCAGCAGCTCCCTAGGGGGAAATAATTCACCCCTCCACTTT.

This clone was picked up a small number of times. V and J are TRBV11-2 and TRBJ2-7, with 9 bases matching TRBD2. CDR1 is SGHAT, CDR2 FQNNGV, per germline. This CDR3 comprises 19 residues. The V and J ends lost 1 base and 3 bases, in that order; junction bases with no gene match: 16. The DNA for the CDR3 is TGTGCCAGCAGCTTAGGGGGGGTGACAGGACTAGCGTCCGTCTACGAGCAGTACTTC. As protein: CASSLGGVTGLASVYEQYF.

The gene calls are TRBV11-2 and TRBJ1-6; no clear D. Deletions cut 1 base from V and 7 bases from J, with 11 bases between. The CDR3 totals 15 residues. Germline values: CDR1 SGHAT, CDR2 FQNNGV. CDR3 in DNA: TGTGCCAGCAGCTTAGTGGGAGGCTCGAATTCACCCCTCCACTTT. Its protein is CASSLVGGSNSPLHF.

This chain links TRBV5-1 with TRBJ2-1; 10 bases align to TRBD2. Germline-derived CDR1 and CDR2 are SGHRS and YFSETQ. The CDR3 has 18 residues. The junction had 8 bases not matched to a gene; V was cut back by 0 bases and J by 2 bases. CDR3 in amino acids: CASSLAGAGGVPYNEQFF. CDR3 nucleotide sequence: TGCGCCAGCAGCTTGGCCGGAGCGGGAGGGGTCCCCTACAATGAGCAGTTCTTC.

This chain's CDR3 is CASSSTGSSYEQYF. The CDR3 region has the DNA TGCGCCAGCAGCTCTACCGGGAGCTCCTACGAGCAGTACTTC. This chain joins TRBV5-1 and TRBJ2-7, with D possibly being TRBD2 (6 bases). Trimming cost V 3 bases and J 0 bases, with 10 bases left between them. The CDR3 sequence is 14 residues long. Germline-derived CDR1 and CDR2 are SGHRS and YFSETQ.

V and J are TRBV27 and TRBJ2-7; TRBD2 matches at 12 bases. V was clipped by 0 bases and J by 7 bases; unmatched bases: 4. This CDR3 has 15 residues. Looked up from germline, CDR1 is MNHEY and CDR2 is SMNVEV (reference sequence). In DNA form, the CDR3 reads TGTGCCAGCAGTTTATCACTAGCGGGAGGTTCGGAGCAGTACTTC. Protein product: CASSLSLAGGSEQYF.

This chain's CDR3 is CASSHSPGQASYEQYF. CDR3 bases: TGCGCCAGCAGTCATTCCCCGGGACAGGCCTCCTACGAGCAGTACTTC. V is TRBV4-1 and J is TRBJ2-7, with 8 bases fitting TRBD1. This CDR3 region has 16 residues. The J segment lost 0 bases and the V segment lost 6 bases, leaving 10 bases of the junction unmatched. The germline V gene has CDR1 MGHRA and CDR2 YSYEKL.

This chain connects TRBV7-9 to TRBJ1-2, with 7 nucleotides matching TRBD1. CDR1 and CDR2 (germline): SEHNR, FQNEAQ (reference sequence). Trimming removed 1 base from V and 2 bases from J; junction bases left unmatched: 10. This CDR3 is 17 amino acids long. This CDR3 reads CASSLEPSGQANYGYTF. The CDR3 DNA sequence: TGTGCCAGCAGCTTAGAACCATCCGGACAGGCAAACTATGGCTACACCTTC.

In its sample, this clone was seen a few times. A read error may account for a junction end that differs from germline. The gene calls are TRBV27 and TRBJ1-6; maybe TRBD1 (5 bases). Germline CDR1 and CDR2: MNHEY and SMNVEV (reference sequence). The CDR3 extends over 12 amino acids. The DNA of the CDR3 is TGTGCCAGCTCAGGGAACCATTCCCCCCTCCACTTT. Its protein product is CASSGNHSPLHF.

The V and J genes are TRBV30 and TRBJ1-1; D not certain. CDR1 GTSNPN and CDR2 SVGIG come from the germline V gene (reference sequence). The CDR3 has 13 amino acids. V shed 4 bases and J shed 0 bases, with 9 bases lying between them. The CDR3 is CAWMPLMNTEAFF. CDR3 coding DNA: TGTGCCTGGATGCCACTAATGAACACTGAAGCTTTCTTT.

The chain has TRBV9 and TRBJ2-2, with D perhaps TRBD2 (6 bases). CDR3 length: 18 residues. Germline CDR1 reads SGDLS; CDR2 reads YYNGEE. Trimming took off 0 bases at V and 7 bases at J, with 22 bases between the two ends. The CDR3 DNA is TGTGCCAGCAGCGTAGCCCCGGTAGGCGGGACTTCCTTCGGGGAGCTGTTTTTT. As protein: CASSVAPVGGTSFGELFF.